This T cell receptor beta chain was recorded in a study of tumor-infiltrating lymphocytes in primary liver carcinoma (dated by TCRdb to about 2017). Context from the whole study: Hepatocellular carcinoma (four) or combined HCC and intrahepatic cholangiocarcinoma (one) was present in the five patients, who were three men and two women aged 30 to 69 years. TCRbeta repertoire sequencing, expression microarrays and whole-exome sequencing were combined in the study across five regions of each liver tumor, with adjacent normal tissue and blood also included. High reproducibility was observed for the technical replicate repertoires, with mean shared-clone rates approximately 0.92 and correlation coefficients above 0.98. A total of 35 specimens from 5 patients underwent TCRbeta repertoire sequencing, comprising 25 or so tumor regions, 5 adjacent noncancerous liver tissues and 5 peripheral blood samples. Tumors of the five patients were stage T1-T3 N0M0 with maximum diameters of roughly 4.2 to 11 cm. Each sample produced about 3.5 to 7.13 million productive TCRbeta reads, and read depth showed no significant difference between tissue types. The roughly 25 tumor region samples were profiled with Agilent mRNA microarrays so that TCRbeta repertoire diversity could be related to the local molecular phenotype.

This clonotype was counted many times. Its recognized antigen is unknown. There are no base qualities to consult, and no much larger clone falls within one base. Total RNA and DNA were co-extracted without cell sorting from about 19-30 mg of bulk tissue using the AllPrep DNA/RNA mini kit. Surgical resection was performed in China between late 2015 and early 2016 on five or six patients with histopathologically diagnosed primary liver carcinoma. At the time of sampling, the patients had chronic HBV infection and had not received any treatment. Five spatially separated regions were sampled from each tumor: the superior, inferior, left-lateral and right-lateral poles, plus the tumor centre. More than 90% viable tumor cells were found by histology in every tumor sample. Pieces of fresh tumor and adjacent tissue were cut in half, with one half kept in RNAlater at -80 degrees C and the other half sent for histology.

On the study overall, not on this receptor specifically: Repertoire overlap was higher between tumor regions (mean roughly 36%) than tumor-adjacent (around 17%) or tumor-blood (about 14%) pairs, consistent with antigen-driven expansion. Only roughly 8-25% of top clones appeared in all five regions of a tumor, which suggests that tumor-infiltrating T cells are spatially heterogeneous. The top 250 clones made up a significantly larger repertoire fraction in tumors than in blood (p = 0.039). With just a handful of patients in the study, the authors point out that the findings should be validated in a larger study. Because sequencing covered only the TCR beta chain and unpaired alpha chains were not captured, true repertoire diversity is likely underestimated. Since the samples were bulk and unsorted, there was no way to compare CD4+ and CD8+ T cell repertoires.

Using a constant-region primer and ProtoScript II reverse transcriptase, TCRbeta-specific cDNA was reverse-transcribed from approximately 0.55 ug total RNA. Construction of the TCRbeta libraries relied on three nested rounds of multiplex PCR, following a slightly modified ARM-PCR procedure. Sample barcodes and Illumina adapters were added in a final 25-cycle PCR with Deep VentR polymerase. Before sequencing, amplicons between 200 and 500 bp were purified from gel using a QIAquick gel extraction kit. TCRbeta amplicons were sequenced on an Illumina HiSeq 2500 with 250-bp paired-end reads. The study's processing was this. To recover full CDR3 sequences, reads were quality-trimmed using Trimmomatic v0.33 and paired reads were then merged using FLASH v1.2.11. V, D and J germline segments were assigned to the rearranged TCRbeta sequences by MiGEC v1.2.1b. VDJtools v1.0.0 computed clonotype statistics and Shannon-Wiener diversity indices. To cut down on sampling bias, every analysis after diversity analysis relied on just the 250 most abundant clonotypes from each sample. The public reads were run again by TCRdb, first through fastp at Q25 and then through MiXCR, and only productive beta chains were kept. All rows with the same CDR3 protein become a single entry with the most common DNA and genes. TCRdb assigned the V and J calls; the authors' analysis was not used. This sample has 90,000 to 100,000 distinct CDR3 sequences in its table, and more than 60% of those were observed once. The ten most abundant clones make up 9.5% of the sample.

This sequence originates from a woman aged 55-70 years with primary liver carcinoma and hepatitis B virus infection. The sample taken for sequencing was liver tumor tissue from sampling region 5. Sample cell subset or site, as interpreted from the label and publication: tumor region T5, tumor centre.

DNA sequence: TGTGCCAGCAGTCGCGCTCCCGGGGGGATTGGAGGCTACACCTTC. Translated, it gives CASSRAPGGIGGYTF. The V and J genes are TRBV28 and TRBJ1-2, and TRBD1 may be the D gene, going by 5 matching bases. From the cysteine up to the phenylalanine, the CDR3 has a length of 15 residues. Only the CDR3 part of the read is kept: 45 bases, read in frame from the first base. In the germline V gene, CDR1 corresponds to MDHEN and CDR2 to SYDVKM. Deletion took 5 bases off V and 8 bases off J, with a span of 21 bases between the germline ends.